These T cell receptor beta chains were read from a single sample in a study of blood T cells in healthy people across ages. TCRdb re-analysed the 5' RACE reads in MiXCR, keeping a single row per CDR3 protein. The sample includes just under 900,000 distinct CDR3 sequences, around 26% seen only once; the top ten take approximately 15%. The specimen was blood. Every receptor here comes from a woman older than 75 in good health. The CDR3 runs from the conserved cysteine through the conserved F or W. Each record gives: V gene, D gene, clone size, J gene, CDR3 protein, CDR3 DNA. The D gene is left open where the match is weak. The size entry is marked missing in some rows and otherwise reads once, few, many or a size class.

V gene: TRBV20-1
D gene: -
clone size: few
J gene: TRBJ2-1
CDR3 protein: CSTSPGSSSYNEQFF
CDR3 DNA: TGCAGTACTTCCCCGGGATCGAGCTCCTACAATGAGCAGTTCTTC

V gene: TRBV9
D gene: -
clone size: many
J gene: TRBJ1-6
CDR3 protein: CASSSRNRSPLHF
CDR3 DNA: TGTGCCAGCAGCTCCCGCAATCGGTCACCCCTCCACTTT

V gene: TRBV6-1
D gene: -
clone size: -
J gene: TRBJ1-5
CDR3 protein: CAGSEQGGLYQPQHF
CDR3 DNA: TGTGCCGGCAGTGAACAGGGCGGTTTGTATCAGCCCCAGCATTTT

V gene: TRBV6-5
D gene: TRBD2
clone size: many
J gene: TRBJ2-5
CDR3 protein: CASSYLSGLAGDQETQYF
CDR3 DNA: TGTGCCAGCAGTTACTTATCGGGACTGGCGGGGGACCAAGAGACCCAGTACTTC

V gene: TRBV20-1
D gene: TRBD1
clone size: many
J gene: TRBJ1-2
CDR3 protein: CSAETAGTGPGYTF
CDR3 DNA: TGCAGTGCTGAGACCGCCGGGACAGGGCCCGGCTACACCTTC

V gene: TRBV6-6
D gene: TRBD1
clone size: many
J gene: TRBJ1-1
CDR3 protein: CASSYPPGQRNAEAFF
CDR3 DNA: TGTGCCAGCAGTTACCCCCCGGGACAGAGAAACGCTGAAGCTTTCTTT

V gene: TRBV27
D gene: -
clone size: many
J gene: TRBJ2-3
CDR3 protein: CASSLYRGRTLDTQYF
CDR3 DNA: TGTGCCAGCAGTTTATATCGGGGAAGGACCCTGGATACGCAGTATTTT

V gene: TRBV2
D gene: TRBD2
clone size: -
J gene: TRBJ2-3
CDR3 protein: CASSRDGGVRNTQYF
CDR3 DNA: TGTGCCAGCAGTCGAGACGGGGGGGTTAGAAATACGCAGTATTTT

V gene: TRBV7-2
D gene: -
clone size: many
J gene: TRBJ2-5
CDR3 protein: CASSLGLTGTQYF
CDR3 DNA: TGTGCCAGCAGCTTAGGCCTGACCGGGACCCAGTACTTC

V gene: TRBV18
D gene: -
clone size: -
J gene: TRBJ1-1
CDR3 protein: CASSPPSTVSTEAFF
CDR3 DNA: TGTGCCAGCTCACCACCGTCGACAGTCAGCACTGAAGCTTTCTTT

V gene: TRBV10-3
D gene: TRBD2
clone size: -
J gene: TRBJ2-7
CDR3 protein: CAISGGGGNSYEQYF
CDR3 DNA: TGTGCCATCAGTGGTGGGGGGGGGAACTCCTACGAGCAGTACTTC

V gene: TRBV27
D gene: -
clone size: -
J gene: TRBJ2-2
CDR3 protein: CASSLLVIGGGELFF
CDR3 DNA: TGTGCCAGCAGTTTGCTAGTCATAGGGGGAGGGGAGCTGTTTTTT

V gene: TRBV7-2
D gene: TRBD2
clone size: many
J gene: TRBJ2-3
CDR3 protein: CASSLIAGGLADTQYF
CDR3 DNA: TGTGCCAGCAGCTTAATAGCGGGGGGGCTGGCAGATACGCAGTATTTT

V gene: TRBV9
D gene: TRBD1
clone size: -
J gene: TRBJ2-7
CDR3 protein: CASSAGGAYNEQYF
CDR3 DNA: TGTGCCAGCAGCGCAGGGGGCGCCTACAATGAGCAGTACTTC

V gene: TRBV7-9
D gene: TRBD1
clone size: -
J gene: TRBJ1-1
CDR3 protein: CASSPPGTGKMNTEAFF
CDR3 DNA: TGTGCCAGCAGCCCACCCGGGACAGGGAAGATGAACACTGAAGCTTTCTTT

V gene: TRBV10-3
D gene: -
clone size: many
J gene: TRBJ2-5
CDR3 protein: CAISGLLGATQETQYF
CDR3 DNA: TGTGCCATCAGTGGCCTCCTTGGGGCGACACAAGAGACCCAGTACTTC

V gene: TRBV13
D gene: -
clone size: many
J gene: TRBJ2-3
CDR3 protein: CASSTNRNTQYF
CDR3 DNA: TGTGCCAGCAGCACCAACCGAAATACGCAGTATTTT

V gene: TRBV7-2
D gene: -
clone size: few
J gene: TRBJ2-7
CDR3 protein: CASSQLREGQYEQYF
CDR3 DNA: TGTGCCAGCAGCCAACTTCGCGAGGGGCAGTACGAGCAGTACTTC

V gene: TRBV12-3/TRBV12-4
D gene: -
clone size: -
J gene: TRBJ1-2
CDR3 protein: CASSARGSPYGYTF
CDR3 DNA: TGTGCCAGCAGCGCCAGGGGATCTCCCTATGGCTACACCTTC

V gene: TRBV29-1
D gene: -
clone size: many
J gene: TRBJ2-1
CDR3 protein: CSVGGGGPGSYNEQFF
CDR3 DNA: TGCAGCGTAGGGGGAGGGGGTCCTGGGTCCTACAATGAGCAGTTCTTC

V gene: TRBV5-1
D gene: -
clone size: -
J gene: TRBJ1-2
CDR3 protein: CASSLGSGLYGYTF
CDR3 DNA: TGCGCCAGCAGCCTGGGGTCGGGACTCTATGGCTACACCTTC

V gene: TRBV2
D gene: TRBD2
clone size: few
J gene: TRBJ2-5
CDR3 protein: CTSSGGLAGQETQYF
CDR3 DNA: TGTACCAGCAGTGGTGGACTAGCGGGCCAAGAGACCCAGTACTTC

V gene: TRBV5-8
D gene: TRBD1
clone size: -
J gene: TRBJ2-7
CDR3 protein: CASSPRQGSPGNEQYF
CDR3 DNA: TGTGCCAGCAGCCCGAGACAGGGGTCCCCTGGGAATGAGCAGTACTTC

V gene: TRBV6-2/TRBV6-3
D gene: -
clone size: many
J gene: TRBJ2-5
CDR3 protein: CASSYGGSKETQYF
CDR3 DNA: TGTGCCAGCAGTTACGGGGGTTCCAAAGAGACCCAGTACTTC

V gene: TRBV28
D gene: -
clone size: -
J gene: TRBJ1-2
CDR3 protein: CAMDDGYGYTF
CDR3 DNA: TGTGCCATGGACGACGGCTATGGCTACACCTTC

V gene: TRBV27
D gene: TRBD1
clone size: -
J gene: TRBJ1-1
CDR3 protein: CASSSGGRTEAFF
CDR3 DNA: TGTGCCAGCAGTTCAGGGGGTCGCACTGAAGCTTTCTTT

V gene: TRBV12-3/TRBV12-4
D gene: -
clone size: many
J gene: TRBJ1-5
CDR3 protein: CASSLPGNNQPQHF
CDR3 DNA: TGTGCCAGCAGTTTACCAGGAAACAATCAGCCCCAGCATTTT

V gene: TRBV7-9
D gene: -
clone size: -
J gene: TRBJ1-1
CDR3 protein: CASSLGDLLQSEAFF
CDR3 DNA: TGTGCCAGCAGCTTAGGGGACCTACTTCAAAGTGAAGCTTTCTTT

V gene: TRBV9
D gene: -
clone size: -
J gene: TRBJ2-5
CDR3 protein: CASSVGIREETQYF
CDR3 DNA: TGTGCCAGCAGCGTAGGGATACGGGAAGAGACCCAGTACTTC

V gene: TRBV5-6
D gene: -
clone size: many
J gene: TRBJ2-1
CDR3 protein: CASKRRTYNEQFF
CDR3 DNA: TGTGCCAGCAAAAGACGGACCTACAATGAGCAGTTCTTC

V gene: TRBV25-1
D gene: TRBD1
clone size: -
J gene: TRBJ1-1
CDR3 protein: CASSEVGQGVEAFF
CDR3 DNA: TGTGCCAGCAGTGAAGTGGGACAGGGGGTTGAAGCTTTCTTT

V gene: TRBV5-1
D gene: -
clone size: many
J gene: TRBJ2-5
CDR3 protein: CASSLVGQQETQYF
CDR3 DNA: TGCGCCAGCAGCTTGGTAGGACAGCAAGAGACCCAGTACTTC

V gene: TRBV4-2
D gene: -
clone size: many
J gene: TRBJ2-1
CDR3 protein: CASSQDLSGNEQFF
CDR3 DNA: TGTGCCAGCAGCCAAGACCTTAGCGGTAATGAGCAGTTCTTC

V gene: TRBV20-1
D gene: -
clone size: many
J gene: TRBJ1-1
CDR3 protein: CSASTGAYTEAFF
CDR3 DNA: TGCAGTGCTAGCACGGGGGCGTATACTGAAGCTTTCTTT

V gene: TRBV30
D gene: -
clone size: few
J gene: TRBJ2-4
CDR3 protein: CAWSVGENIQYF
CDR3 DNA: TGTGCCTGGAGTGTAGGTGAAAACATTCAGTACTTC

V gene: TRBV12-3/TRBV12-4
D gene: TRBD2
clone size: many
J gene: TRBJ2-7
CDR3 protein: CASSRERGGEQYF
CDR3 DNA: TGTGCCAGCAGTCGGGAGCGGGGTGGCGAGCAGTACTTC

V gene: TRBV12-3/TRBV12-4
D gene: -
clone size: many
J gene: TRBJ1-1
CDR3 protein: CASSSNMNTEAFF
CDR3 DNA: TGTGCCAGCAGTTCGAACATGAACACTGAAGCTTTCTTT

V gene: TRBV29-1
D gene: TRBD1
clone size: many
J gene: TRBJ1-2
CDR3 protein: CSFSGTRTGNYGYTF
CDR3 DNA: TGCAGCTTCTCGGGTACAAGGACAGGAAACTATGGCTACACCTTC

V gene: TRBV11-2
D gene: -
clone size: many
J gene: TRBJ2-1
CDR3 protein: CASSSDRYNEQFF
CDR3 DNA: TGTGCCAGCAGCTCGGACAGATACAATGAGCAGTTCTTC

V gene: TRBV12-3/TRBV12-4
D gene: -
clone size: few
J gene: TRBJ2-1
CDR3 protein: CASSLNPGRGNNEQFF
CDR3 DNA: TGTGCCAGCAGTTTAAATCCTGGCAGGGGAAACAATGAGCAGTTCTTC

V gene: TRBV5-1
D gene: TRBD2
clone size: -
J gene: TRBJ2-4
CDR3 protein: CASSPTAGGEQYF
CDR3 DNA: TGCGCCAGCAGCCCAACAGCGGGAGGAGAGCAGTACTTC

V gene: TRBV11-3
D gene: -
clone size: many
J gene: TRBJ2-5
CDR3 protein: CASSPVGSGSQETQYF
CDR3 DNA: TGTGCCAGCAGCCCCGTGGGTAGCGGTAGCCAAGAGACCCAGTACTTC

V gene: TRBV20-1
D gene: -
clone size: -
J gene: TRBJ1-1
CDR3 protein: CGASHGHLNTEAFF
CDR3 DNA: TGCGGTGCTAGTCACGGACATCTGAACACTGAAGCTTTCTTT

V gene: TRBV20-1
D gene: TRBD1
clone size: -
J gene: TRBJ1-5
CDR3 protein: CSATFRDRVNSNQPQHF
CDR3 DNA: TGCAGTGCTACGTTCCGGGACAGGGTTAATAGCAATCAGCCCCAGCATTTT

V gene: TRBV6-5
D gene: -
clone size: -
J gene: TRBJ1-4
CDR3 protein: CASSSRPGWGEKLFF
CDR3 DNA: TGTGCCAGCAGTAGTCGTCCCGGATGGGGTGAAAAACTGTTTTTT

V gene: TRBV7-9
D gene: -
clone size: few
J gene: TRBJ1-2
CDR3 protein: CASSAGGGNNYGYTF
CDR3 DNA: TGTGCCAGCAGCGCAGGCGGTGGGAATAACTATGGCTACACCTTC

V gene: TRBV20-1
D gene: -
clone size: many
J gene: TRBJ1-1
CDR3 protein: CSATPLVGDTEAFF
CDR3 DNA: TGCAGTGCCACCCCACTGGTGGGGGACACTGAAGCTTTCTTT

V gene: TRBV20-1
D gene: TRBD2
clone size: many
J gene: TRBJ2-3
CDR3 protein: CSASLGTSRDTQYF
CDR3 DNA: TGCAGTGCTAGCCTCGGGACTAGCAGAGATACGCAGTATTTT

V gene: TRBV7-9
D gene: -
clone size: many
J gene: TRBJ2-6
CDR3 protein: CASRRSGEASSGANVLTF
CDR3 DNA: TGTGCCAGCAGACGATCGGGGGAAGCTTCGAGTGGGGCCAACGTCCTGACTTTC

V gene: TRBV21-1
D gene: -
clone size: -
J gene: TRBJ2-1
CDR3 protein: CASSKEGQGVYEQFF
CDR3 DNA: TGTGCCAGCAGCAAAGAGGGACAGGGGGTCTATGAGCAGTTCTTC